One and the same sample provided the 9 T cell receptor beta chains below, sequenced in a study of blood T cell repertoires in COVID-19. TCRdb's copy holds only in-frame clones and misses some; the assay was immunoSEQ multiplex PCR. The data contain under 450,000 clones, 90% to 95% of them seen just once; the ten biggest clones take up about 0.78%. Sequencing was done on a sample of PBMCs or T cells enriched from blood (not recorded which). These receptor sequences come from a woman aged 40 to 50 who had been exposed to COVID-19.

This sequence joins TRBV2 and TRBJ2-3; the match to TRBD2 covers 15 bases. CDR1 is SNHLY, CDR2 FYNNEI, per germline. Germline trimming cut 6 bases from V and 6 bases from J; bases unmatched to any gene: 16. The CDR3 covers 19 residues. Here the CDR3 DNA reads TGTGCCAGCAGACGCGAAGCCAGGACTAGCGGGGGGGCCACCGATACGCAGTATTTT. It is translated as CASRREARTSGGATDTQYF.

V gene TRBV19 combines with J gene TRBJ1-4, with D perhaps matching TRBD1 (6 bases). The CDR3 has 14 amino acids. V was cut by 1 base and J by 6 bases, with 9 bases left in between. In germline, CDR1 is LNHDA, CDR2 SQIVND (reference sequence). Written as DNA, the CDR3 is TGTGCCAGTAGTATAGCAGGGGACGATGAAAAACTGTTTTTT. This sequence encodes CASSIAGDDEKLFF. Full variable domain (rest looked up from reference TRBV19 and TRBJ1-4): DGGITQSPKYLFRKEGQNVTLSCEQNLNHDAMYWYRQDPGQGLRLIYYSQIVNDFQKGDIAEGYSVSREKKESFPLTVTSAQKNPTAFYLCASSIAGDDEKLFFGSGTQLSVL.

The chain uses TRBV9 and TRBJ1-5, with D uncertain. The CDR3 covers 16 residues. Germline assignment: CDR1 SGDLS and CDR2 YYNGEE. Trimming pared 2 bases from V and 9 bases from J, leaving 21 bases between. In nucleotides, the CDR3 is TGTGCCAGCAGCGTTGGAGCAGACCCGTGGGGAGGGCCCCAGCATTTT. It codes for CASSVGADPWGGPQHF. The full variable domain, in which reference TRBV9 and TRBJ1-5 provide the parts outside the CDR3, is DSGVTQTPKHLITATGQRVTLRCSPRSGDLSVYWYQQSLDQGLQFLIQYYNGEERAKGNILERFSAQQFPDLHSELNLSSLELGDSALYFCASSVGADPWGGPQHFGDGTRLSIL.

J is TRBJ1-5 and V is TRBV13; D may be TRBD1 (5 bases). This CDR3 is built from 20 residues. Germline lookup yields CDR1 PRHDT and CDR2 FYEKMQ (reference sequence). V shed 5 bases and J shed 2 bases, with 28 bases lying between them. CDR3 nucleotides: TGTGCCAGCAGCATATATCACAGGAGCCAGGGCCAAAGCCGCAATCAGCCCCAGCATTTT. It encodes CASSIYHRSQGQSRNQPQHF.

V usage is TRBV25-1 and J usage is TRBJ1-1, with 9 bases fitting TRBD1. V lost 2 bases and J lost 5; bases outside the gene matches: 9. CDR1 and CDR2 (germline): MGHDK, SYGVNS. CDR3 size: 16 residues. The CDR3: CASSETNRGLGTEAFF. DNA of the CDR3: TGTGCCAGCAGTGAAACCAACAGGGGGCTCGGGACTGAAGCTTTCTTT.

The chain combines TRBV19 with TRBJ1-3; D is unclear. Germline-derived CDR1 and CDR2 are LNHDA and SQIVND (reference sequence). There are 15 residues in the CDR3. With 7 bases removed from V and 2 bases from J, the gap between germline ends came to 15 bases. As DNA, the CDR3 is TGTGCCAGTACCCTACGGGGTTCTACTGGAAACACCATATATTTT. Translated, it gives CASTLRGSTGNTIYF.

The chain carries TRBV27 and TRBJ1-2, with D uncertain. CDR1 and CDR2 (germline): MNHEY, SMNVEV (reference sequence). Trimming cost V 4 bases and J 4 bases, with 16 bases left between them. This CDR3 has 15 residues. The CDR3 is CASSSLQRAFYGYTF. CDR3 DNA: TGTGCCAGCAGTTCACTACAGAGGGCATTCTATGGCTACACCTTC.

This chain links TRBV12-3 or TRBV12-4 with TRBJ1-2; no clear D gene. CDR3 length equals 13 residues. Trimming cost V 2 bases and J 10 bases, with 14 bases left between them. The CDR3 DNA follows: TGTGCCAGCAGTTTACCCCCGAGGCTTTCCTACACCTTC. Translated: CASSLPPRLSYTF.

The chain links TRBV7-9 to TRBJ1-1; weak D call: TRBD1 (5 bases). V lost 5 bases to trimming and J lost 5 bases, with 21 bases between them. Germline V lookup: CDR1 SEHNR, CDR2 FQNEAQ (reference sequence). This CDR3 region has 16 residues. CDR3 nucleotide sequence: TGTGCCAGCAGCCCGGTGGCAGGGATAGGAGTGACTGAAGCTTTCTTT. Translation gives CASSPVAGIGVTEAFF.